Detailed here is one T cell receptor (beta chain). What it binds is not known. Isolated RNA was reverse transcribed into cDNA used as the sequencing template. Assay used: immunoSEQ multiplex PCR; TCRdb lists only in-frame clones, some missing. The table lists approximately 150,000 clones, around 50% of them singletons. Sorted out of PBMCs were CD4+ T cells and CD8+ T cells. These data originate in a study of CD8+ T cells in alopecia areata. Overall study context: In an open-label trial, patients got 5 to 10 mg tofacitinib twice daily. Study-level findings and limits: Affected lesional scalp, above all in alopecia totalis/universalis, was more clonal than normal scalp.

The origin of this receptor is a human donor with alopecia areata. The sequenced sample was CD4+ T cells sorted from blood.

This CDR3 is CASSFSGTGSYEQYF. In DNA, the CDR3 is TGTGCCAGCAGCTTTTCCGGGACAGGGTCGTACGAGCAGTACTTC. The genes are TRBV7-2 and TRBJ2-7, with 9 bases that match TRBD1. V shed 3 bases and J 4 bases; nucleotides not matched to a gene: 7. This CDR3 comprises 15 residues. CDR1 and CDR2 (germline): SGHTA, FQGNSA.